These 16 T cell receptor beta chains came from one sample sequenced in a study of OX40 agonist ivuxolimab in advanced cancers. This table comes from immunoSEQ multiplex PCR, and its TCRdb copy is limited to in-frame clones, with some not included. The table records tens of thousands of clones, 92% of them present only once. Sequences were derived from CD4+ or CD8+ T cells sorted from blood, sampled in a trial of the OX40 agonist ivuxolimab. The receptor set was obtained from an adult with an advanced solid tumor such as melanoma, head and neck, liver or kidney cancer.

J is TRBJ1-2 and V is TRBV6-1; no clear D. V lost 3 bases, J lost 6 bases, and 29 bases lay in between. The germline V gene encodes CDR1 MNHNS and CDR2 SASEGT. The CDR3 loop spans 19 amino acids. As DNA, the CDR3 is TGTGCCAGCAGTGAGTCACCCGGACGAAGAGGAGTTGGTTTGAATGGCTACACCTTC. Its protein product is CASSESPGRRGVGLNGYTF.

V usage is TRBV19 and J usage is TRBJ2-7, with 7 nucleotides matching TRBD2. V gave up 5 bases and J gave up 2 bases; unmatched junction bases: 3. The germline gives CDR1 LNHDA, CDR2 SQIVND (reference sequence). The CDR3 contains 13 residues. CDR3 sequence: CASSLAGAYEQYF. The CDR3 DNA is TGTGCCAGTAGTCTGGCGGGGGCCTACGAGCAGTACTTC.

The genes are TRBV12-5 and TRBJ2-6, with D hard to call. The CDR3 extends over 15 amino acids. The V and J ends lost 4 bases and 3 bases respectively, with 10 bases between them. Germline values: CDR1 LGHNT, CDR2 FRNRAP. The CDR3 sequence is CASGSPVGGANVLTF. The DNA of the CDR3 is TGTGCTAGTGGTTCCCCTGTAGGTGGGGCCAACGTCCTGACTTTC.

This sequence joins TRBV11-2 and TRBJ1-1; weak D call: TRBD1 (6 bases). CDR1 SGHAT and CDR2 FQNNGV come from the germline V gene. This CDR3 has 18 residues. V dropped 0 bases and J dropped 8 bases, with 25 bases sitting between them. The CDR3 region is CASSLDPALGGLLAEAFF. Here the CDR3 DNA reads TGTGCCAGCAGCTTAGATCCCGCTCTAGGGGGGCTCTTGGCAGAAGCTTTCTTT.

This clone showed up just once. The chain uses TRBV20-1 and TRBJ1-1, with a possible D match to TRBD1 (5 bases). The germline V gene has CDR1 DFQATT and CDR2 SNEGSKA (reference sequence). The CDR3 contains 10 residues. V was pared by 6 bases and J by 10 bases, with 12 bases between. The CDR3 loop reads CSAGGAGAFF. CDR3 DNA sequence: TGCAGTGCCGGAGGGGCCGGAGCTTTCTTT.

The CDR3 region has the DNA TGTGCCTGGAGCCTATTTGACAGGGGGGCATTCCAAGAGACCCAGTACTTC. Translated, it gives CAWSLFDRGAFQETQYF. This sequence joins TRBV30 and TRBJ2-5; 9 positions agree with TRBD1. The CDR3 sequence is 17 residues long. Germline V CDR1 and CDR2: GTSNPN, SVGIG (reference sequence). J lost 1 base, V lost 3 bases, and 12 bases had no gene match.

The chain has TRBV29-1 and TRBJ2-1, with a possible D match to TRBD2 (6 bases). V lost 6 bases and J lost 1, with 13 bases in between. The germline gives CDR1 SQVTM, CDR2 ANQGSEA. This CDR3 spans 14 amino acids. In DNA, the CDR3 is TGCAGCGTCCCGGGGGAAATATCCTACAATGAGCAGTTCTTC. Residues: CSVPGEISYNEQFF.

The rearrangement links TRBV7-3 to TRBJ2-1; 14 positions match TRBD2. This CDR3 is built from 15 residues. Germline lookup yields CDR1 SGHTA and CDR2 FQGTGA. Trimming cost V 5 bases and J 9 bases; bases outside gene matches: 6. Written as DNA, the CDR3 is TGTGCCAGCAGCCCCCAGACTAGCGGGAGGGGTGAGCAGTTCTTC. Its translation: CASSPQTSGRGEQFF.

The chain employs TRBV4-2 and TRBJ2-1; D may be TRBD2 (6 bases). Germline V gene data show CDR1 as LGHNA and CDR2 as YNFKEQ. The CDR3 is 14 amino acids. Trimming cost V 5 bases and J 9 bases, with 17 bases left between them. This CDR3 reads CASSALASVPEQFF. Written as DNA, the CDR3 is TGTGCCAGCAGCGCCCTAGCGTCGGTTCCTGAGCAGTTCTTC.

This clone showed up just a few times. The rearrangement links TRBV10-2 to TRBJ1-1; a possible D gene is TRBD1 (5 bases). Trimming pared 6 bases from V and 1 base from J, leaving 12 bases between. The germline V gene encodes CDR1 WSHSY and CDR2 SAAADI. The CDR3 has 14 amino acids. The CDR3 loop reads CASSTSGGNTEAFF. CDR3 coding DNA: TGCGCCAGCAGCACGAGTGGGGGGAACACTGAAGCTTTCTTT.

V and J are TRBV9 and TRBJ2-5; D remains unclear. This CDR3 region has 12 residues. CDR1 and CDR2 from the germline V gene are SGDLS and YYNGEE. Trimming removed 4 bases from V and 2 bases from J, with 6 bases in between. This CDR3 is CASSSLQETQYF. CDR3 sequence (DNA): TGTGCCAGCAGCTCCCTGCAAGAGACCCAGTACTTC.

The rearrangement joins TRBV6-1 to TRBJ2-1; 8 bases align to TRBD1. The germline CDR1 and CDR2 sequences are MNHNS and SASEGT. The CDR3 contains 13 residues. V shed 8 bases and J 6 bases; nucleotides not matched to a gene: 6. The CDR3 here is CASLLDRGNEQFF. Written as DNA, the CDR3 is TGTGCCAGCCTTTTAGACAGGGGCAATGAGCAGTTCTTC.

This chain connects TRBV5-1 to TRBJ2-7; D is undetermined. Trimming removed 4 bases from V and 2 bases from J, with 16 bases in between. This CDR3 is built from 15 residues. CDR1 and CDR2 (germline): SGHRS, YFSETQ. The CDR3 region is CASSPSGGVAYEQYF. DNA for the CDR3: TGCGCCAGCAGCCCTAGTGGTGGTGTGGCCTACGAGCAGTACTTC.

This rearrangement joins TRBV19 to TRBJ2-1, with D tentatively TRBD1 (5 bases). Germline CDR1 LNHDA, CDR2 SQIVND (reference sequence). The V gene lost 2 bases and the J gene lost 8 bases, with 13 bases spanning the gap. The CDR3 contains 14 residues. The CDR3 protein is CASSISATGHEQFF. The CDR3 DNA sequence: TGTGCCAGTAGTATATCCGCCACAGGTCATGAGCAGTTCTTC.

This clone was seen once. V gene TRBV14 combines with J gene TRBJ2-5, with a tentative D call TRBD2 (5 bases). Germline V CDR1 and CDR2: SGHDN, FVKESK. Trimming took off 0 bases at V and 4 bases at J, with 15 bases between the two ends. This CDR3 comprises 16 residues. The CDR3 protein is CASSQDVANWGETQYF. The CDR3 DNA is TGTGCCAGCAGCCAAGATGTAGCGAATTGGGGAGAGACCCAGTACTTC.

The V call is TRBV30, the J call TRBJ1-1; D remains ambiguous. Trimming took 2 bases from V and 1 from J, leaving 5 bases between them. Germline V CDR1 and CDR2: GTSNPN, SVGIG (reference sequence). This CDR3 is built from 12 residues. CDR3 sequence reads: CAWSMTNTEAFF. CDR3 in DNA: TGTGCCTGGAGTATGACGAACACTGAAGCTTTCTTT.